A selection of T cell receptor beta chains follows, all from one sample in a study of cytomegalovirus exposure and HLA in healthy donors. TCRdb keeps only in-frame clones here, not all; method: immunoSEQ multiplex PCR. The sample has some 220,000 clones; just under 85% are singletons. Sequencing was carried out using PBMCs. The source is a woman between 40 and 50 years old in good health and CMV-seronegative. The CDR3 runs from the conserved cysteine through the conserved F or W. The D gene is left open where the match is weak. Not every row has a clone size; where given, it reads once, few, many or a size class.

.	.	TRBJ1-2	TRBV6-4	TGTGCCAGCAGGGGGCCATCTGGCTACACCTTC	CASRGPSGYTF
.	.	TRBJ1-4	TRBV19	TGTGCCAGTAGTACCGGGGGAAGGGCTAATGAAAAACTGTTTTTT	CASSTGGRANEKLFF
few	TRBD1	TRBJ2-2	TRBV6-6	TGTGCCAGCAGCCCGACAGGGCGGAGCACCGGGGAGCTGTTTTTT	CASSPTGRSTGELFF
.	.	TRBJ2-7	TRBV5-6	TGTGCCAGCAGCTTGGCAGGGGACGAGCAGTACTTC	CASSLAGDEQYF
.	.	TRBJ2-5	TRBV27	TGTGCCAGCAGTTTCGGGGGGCCTGGGGAGACCCAGTACTTC	CASSFGGPGETQYF
.	TRBD1	TRBJ1-2	TRBV18	TGTGCCAGCTCACCAGGGGACAGGGCTTATGGCTACACCTTC	CASSPGDRAYGYTF
.	.	TRBJ1-2	TRBV29-1	TGCAGCGTTGGAGGCTCGAGGGCCCCAACGGAATATGGCTACACCTTC	CSVGGSRAPTEYGYTF
.	TRBD2	TRBJ2-3	TRBV29-1	TGCAGCGTTGATGGGGGCCGGGGACTAGCGGGGGGCCCATTCTGGTGGGATACGCAGTATTTT	CSVDGGRGLAGGPFWWDTQYF
.	TRBD1	TRBJ1-3	TRBV11-2	TGTGCCAGCAGCTTGGCGGGACAGTTCTCTGGAAACACCATATATTTT	CASSLAGQFSGNTIYF
once	TRBD1	TRBJ1-3	TRBV7-4	TGTGCCAGCAGCCCAGGACAGGGAGAAAGCTCTGGAAACACCATATATTTT	CASSPGQGESSGNTIYF
.	.	TRBJ2-1	TRBV18	TGTGCCAGCTCATCTCCCTATGAGCAGTTCTTC	CASSSPYEQFF
.	.	TRBJ1-1	TRBV18	TGTGCCAGCTCCCCGGGTGAGGACACTGAAGCTTTCTTT	CASSPGEDTEAFF
.	.	TRBJ2-5	TRBV5-1	TGCGCCAGCAGCTTGGGACCCGCGGAAGAGACCCAGTACTTC	CASSLGPAEETQYF
.	TRBD2	TRBJ2-5	TRBV7-3	TGTGCCAGCAGCTTAGGGCTAGCGGGGGGGCGTGAGACCCAGTACTTC	CASSLGLAGGRETQYF
.	.	TRBJ2-3	TRBV5-1	TGCGCCAGCAGCCCTATGGGGGGGGGCCTAGATACGCAGTATTTT	CASSPMGGGLDTQYF
.	.	TRBJ1-1	TRBV5-8	TGTGCCAGCAGCTTGGGCATAAGGGGCTGGACTGAAGCTTTCTTT	CASSLGIRGWTEAFF
few	.	TRBJ1-1	TRBV5-1	TGCGCCAGCAGCCCAACAGGAAGCATGAACACTGAAGCTTTCTTT	CASSPTGSMNTEAFF